Following are 11 T cell receptor beta chains from one sample sequenced in a study of blood T cell repertoires in COVID-19 (dated by TCRdb to about 2020). Receptor amplification or capture employed the immunoSEQ multiplex PCR assay. The table was pulled from immuneACCESS by TCRdb, which kept in-frame rearrangements only. Such tables lose some clones; where checked, under half of the loss comes from unresolved V genes, and the rest has no known cause. The sample profile shows fewer than 250,000 clones; approximately 89% of them were found once. The ten biggest clones cover 4.8% of the sample. The sequenced material came from peripheral blood. The receptors were gathered from a woman between 40 and 50 years old with acute or convalescent COVID-19.

The V call is TRBV19, the J call TRBJ1-4; 8 bases agree with TRBD1. Germline values: CDR1 LNHDA, CDR2 SQIVND (reference sequence). V was pared by 7 bases and J by 5 bases, with 9 bases of the junction left unmatched. CDR3 length equals 15 residues. The DNA of the CDR3 is TGTGCCAGTACCCCCGGGACAGGTTTCAATGAAAAACTGTTTTTT. Residues: CASTPGTGFNEKLFF. The whole variable domain, filled in from reference TRBV19 and TRBJ1-4, reads DGGITQSPKYLFRKEGQNVTLSCEQNLNHDAMYWYRQDPGQGLRLIYYSQIVNDFQKGDIAEGYSVSREKKESFPLTVTSAQKNPTAFYLCASTPGTGFNEKLFFGSGTQLSVL.

The J gene is TRBJ1-5, the V gene TRBV5-4; no firm D call. Trimming removed 0 bases at V and 5 bases at J, with 9 bases between. The germline V gene encodes CDR1 SGHNT and CDR2 YYREEE (reference sequence). There are 14 residues in the CDR3. The CDR3 nucleotides read TGTGCCAGCAGCTTGGCCGGGGTAGATCAGCCCCAGCATTTT. Its translation is CASSLAGVDQPQHF.

This chain joins TRBV18 and TRBJ1-1; D gene unclear. This CDR3 contains 14 residues. Germline V lookup: CDR1 KGHSH, CDR2 LQKENI. The V and J ends lost 3 bases and 4 bases respectively, with 12 bases between them. CDR3 nucleotides: TGTGCCAGCTCACCCAAACAGCCGCGCACTGAAGCTTTCTTT. Encoded protein: CASSPKQPRTEAFF.

The chain links TRBV19 to TRBJ1-2; D is unresolved. The germline CDR1 and CDR2 sequences are LNHDA and SQIVND (reference sequence). CDR3 length equals 15 residues. The V gene lost 1 base and the J gene lost 2 bases, with 11 bases spanning the gap. CDR3 DNA sequence: TGTGCCAGTAGTATAGTGAGGACGGGAAACTATGGCTACACCTTC. Encoded protein: CASSIVRTGNYGYTF. Variable domain in full (rest from reference TRBV19 and TRBJ1-2): DGGITQSPKYLFRKEGQNVTLSCEQNLNHDAMYWYRQDPGQGLRLIYYSQIVNDFQKGDIAEGYSVSREKKESFPLTVTSAQKNPTAFYLCASSIVRTGNYGYTFGSGTRLTVV.

V gene TRBV2 combines with J gene TRBJ2-1; 12 nucleotides agree with TRBD2. V was clipped by 6 bases and J by 4 bases; unmatched bases: 4. Germline CDR1 is SNHLY and CDR2 is FYNNEI. The length of the CDR3 is 15 residues. CDR3 residues: CASRETSGGYNEQFF. The CDR3 bases are TGTGCCAGCAGGGAGACTAGCGGGGGATACAATGAGCAGTTCTTC.

The J gene is TRBJ2-2, the V gene TRBV5-1, with 16 positions matching TRBD2. The J segment lost 3 bases and the V segment lost 3 bases, leaving 8 bases of the junction unmatched. This CDR3 comprises 19 residues. CDR1 SGHRS and CDR2 YFSETQ come from the germline V gene. Written as DNA, the CDR3 is TGCGCCAGCAGCTACCCGGGACTAGCGGGGGGGCAGGACACCGGGGAGCTGTTTTTT. This sequence encodes CASSYPGLAGGQDTGELFF. The whole variable domain, remainder taken from reference TRBV5-1 and TRBJ2-2, is KAGVTQTPRYLIKTRGQQVTLSCSPISGHRSVSWYQQTPGQGLQFLFEYFSETQRNKGNFPGRFSGRQFSNSRSEMNVSTLELGDSALYLCASSYPGLAGGQDTGELFFGEGSRLTVL.

The rearrangement joins TRBV11-2 to TRBJ1-2; unclear D gene. The CDR3 sequence is 16 residues long. The V and J ends lost 5 bases and 0 bases respectively, with 16 bases between them. Germline CDR1 reads SGHAT; CDR2 reads FQNNGV. This CDR3 is CASSPSGRTANYGYTF. CDR3 nucleotide sequence: TGTGCCAGCAGCCCCTCGGGGAGGACCGCTAACTATGGCTACACCTTC.

The chain joins TRBV19 to TRBJ1-1; the D gene is possibly TRBD1 (5 bases). This CDR3 spans 14 amino acids. Germline CDR1 LNHDA, CDR2 SQIVND (reference sequence). The ends were cut back, 3 bases at V and 4 bases at J, with 12 bases in the middle. The CDR3 sequence is CASSMVSGGTEAFF. The CDR3 coding sequence is TGTGCCAGTAGTATGGTGAGCGGGGGCACTGAAGCTTTCTTT.

The chain carries TRBV6-5 and TRBJ1-2; 11 bases agree with TRBD1. V dropped 4 bases and J dropped 3; count of bases not matched to a gene: 4. The CDR3 loop spans 15 amino acids. The V gene's germline CDR1 is MNHEY and CDR2 SVGAGI. CDR3 in DNA: TGTGCCAGCAGTTTGGACAGGGGGCAGTACTATGGCTACACCTTC. This translates into CASSLDRGQYYGYTF.

This chain connects TRBV25-1 to TRBJ1-2, with D perhaps TRBD1 (6 bases). CDR1 and CDR2 from the germline V gene are MGHDK and SYGVNS. Trimming took off 5 bases at V and 8 bases at J, with 15 bases between the two ends. This CDR3 comprises 13 residues. This CDR3 is CASSRGGATGYTF. Written as DNA, the CDR3 is TGTGCCAGCAGTAGGGGGGGAGCGACCGGCTACACCTTC.

The V and J genes are TRBV27 and TRBJ1-2; 8 positions agree with TRBD1. V was clipped by 5 bases and J by 2 bases; unmatched bases: 7. The CDR3 is 15 residues long. Germline values: CDR1 MNHEY, CDR2 SMNVEV (reference sequence). The CDR3 sequence is CASSPRDRWNYGYTF. CDR3 nucleotides: TGTGCCAGCAGTCCCCGGGACAGGTGGAACTATGGCTACACCTTC.